These 27 T cell receptor beta chains share one sample of origin, sequenced in a study of PD-1 blockade in classical Hodgkin lymphoma. Sequencing was performed with immunoSEQ multiplex PCR; in TCRdb, only in-frame clones are kept and a portion is missing. Here the sample spans approximately 79,000 clones, nearly 95% being singletons. After autologous stem cell transplantation all patients relapsed, and prior brentuximab vedotin exposure differed between cohorts. Sequencing used peripheral blood mononuclear cells (PBMCs), obtained before the second cycle of nivolumab. The receptor set was obtained from a human donor with classical Hodgkin lymphoma.

J is TRBJ2-5 and V is TRBV2, with TRBD2 identical over 8 bases. The DNA end is a closer match to TRBJ2-7, so the J assignment may be wrong. This CDR3 comprises 14 residues. Germline V gives CDR1 SNHLY, CDR2 FYNNEI. For the CDR3, the DNA is TGTGCCAGCAGCGAATACCCCGGACTAGCCGAGCAGTACTTC. Translating gives CASSEYPGLAEQYF.

Details on this clone: One end of the junction varies from germline; a read error may be responsible. The V and J genes are TRBV7-7 and TRBJ1-3; tentatively, D is TRBD1 (5 bases). Germline-derived CDR1 and CDR2 are SSHAT and FNYEAQ (reference sequence). The CDR3 extends over 13 amino acids. The CDR3 spells CASSRQPGNTIYF. CDR3 in DNA: TGTGCTAGCAGCCGACAGCCTGGAAACACCATATATTTT.

V gene TRBV5-1 combines with J gene TRBJ2-1; D is possibly TRBD2 (6 bases). The CDR3 length is 12 residues. The V and J ends lost 3 bases and 8 bases respectively, with 9 bases between them. Germline CDR1 reads SGHRS; CDR2 reads YFSETQ. The CDR3 loop reads CASSYLAHEQFF. For the CDR3, the DNA is TGCGCCAGCAGCTACCTAGCGCATGAGCAGTTCTTC.

V and J are TRBV7-9 and TRBJ2-7, with unresolved D. Germline assignment: CDR1 SEHNR and CDR2 FQNEAQ (reference sequence). Trimming left V 5 bases short and J 5 bases short, with 10 bases between. This CDR3 has 12 residues. CDR3 sequence: CASSQTTNEQYF. The CDR3 region has the DNA TGTGCCAGCAGCCAAACCACAAACGAGCAGTACTTC.

J is TRBJ1-5 and V is TRBV23-1; D is ambiguous. TRBV23-1 is an open reading frame whose function is uncertain. CDR3 length: 15 amino acids. The V end was cut by 1 base, the J end by 2 bases, with 9 bases between. The CDR3 coding sequence is TGCGCCAGCAGTCAATACTTGGACCGCAATCAGCCCCAGCATTTT. The encoded protein is CASSQYLDRNQPQHF.

The chain has TRBV27 and TRBJ2-3, with D tentatively TRBD1 (5 bases). The CDR3 has 11 amino acids. Germline-derived CDR1 and CDR2 are MNHEY and SMNVEV (reference sequence). Trimming stripped 7 bases from V and 6 bases from J, with 8 bases between. CDR3 in DNA: TGTGCCAGCACCCGACAGGATACGCAGTATTTT. Amino acid sequence: CASTRQDTQYF.

This clone was detected only once. J is TRBJ2-3 and V is TRBV4-1, with D maybe TRBD1 (6 bases). The germline gives CDR1 MGHRA, CDR2 YSYEKL. Between the trimmed V and J ends, which lost 4 bases and 0 bases, there was a span of 14 bases. The CDR3 length is 16 residues. The CDR3 DNA follows: TGCGCCAGCAGCCTCTACAGGGCGGTCAGCACAGATACGCAGTATTTT. Encoded protein: CASSLYRAVSTDTQYF.

As concerns this clone: This specimen includes other DNA sequences encoding the same CDR3. The rearrangement uses TRBV19 and TRBJ1-2; D not resolved. The CDR3 extends over 13 amino acids. Germline V gene sequence: CDR1 LNHDA, CDR2 SQIVND (reference sequence). V gave up 6 bases and J gave up 0 bases, with 8 bases separating them. The DNA for the CDR3 is TGTGCCAGTAGCCCTACCGCTAACTATGGCTACACCTTC. Translated: CASSPTANYGYTF.

The chain has TRBV5-4 and TRBJ1-1; no firm D call. The germline V gene encodes CDR1 SGHNT and CDR2 YYREEE (reference sequence). V gave up 4 bases and J gave up 0 bases, with 16 bases separating them. This CDR3 has 16 residues. CDR3 residues: CASSPREGRMNTEAFF. Written as DNA, the CDR3 is TGTGCCAGCAGCCCGAGGGAGGGTCGCATGAACACTGAAGCTTTCTTT.

The chain couples TRBV6-1 to TRBJ1-2; TRBD1 is a possible D gene (6 bases). The CDR3 covers 12 residues. Trimming removed 6 bases from V and 3 bases from J, with 8 bases in between. Per the germline V gene, CDR1 is MNHNS and CDR2 is SASEGT. The CDR3 DNA reads as TGTGCCAGCAGCGGGGGCTACTATGGCTACACCTTC. The encoded protein is CASSGGYYGYTF.

The chain uses TRBV9 and TRBJ2-7; the match to TRBD2 covers 7 bases. The germline gives CDR1 SGDLS, CDR2 YYNGEE. J gave up 5 bases and V 0 bases, and 11 bases lay outside the gene matches. This CDR3 spans 16 amino acids. CDR3 DNA sequence: TGTGCCAGCAGCGTAGCTTTAAGCGGGAAGGCCCACGAGCAGTACTTC. Amino acids: CASSVALSGKAHEQYF.

Only a few counts were recorded for this clone. J is TRBJ2-7 and V is TRBV30; D gene uncertain. Trimming left V 0 bases short and J 3 bases short, with 9 bases between. The CDR3 sequence is 13 residues long. Germline CDR1 and CDR2: GTSNPN and SVGIG (reference sequence). The CDR3 bases are TGTGCCTGGAGTGTAGCTTACCTCTACGAGCAGTACTTC. It specifies CAWSVAYLYEQYF.

In its sample, this clone was seen once. The V gene is TRBV18, the J gene TRBJ2-7; the D is unclear. Trimming removed 5 bases at V and 6 bases at J, with 14 bases between. From germline, CDR1 is KGHSH and CDR2 LQKENI. The CDR3 runs 13 residues. CDR3 amino acids: CASSESSPAEQYF. The CDR3 bases are TGTGCCAGCTCAGAAAGCTCGCCGGCCGAGCAGTACTTC.

The chain uses TRBV15 and TRBJ2-3, with 8 nucleotides matching TRBD1. In germline, CDR1 is LNHNV, CDR2 YYDKDF (reference sequence). This CDR3 comprises 15 residues. Trimming took 3 bases from V and 2 from J; bases not matched to a gene: 4. Written as DNA, the CDR3 is TGTGCCACCAGCAGTGTGACAGGGGACACAGATACGCAGTATTTT. Translation: CATSSVTGDTDTQYF.

The chain joins TRBV7-9 to TRBJ1-5, with D tentatively TRBD1 (5 bases). This CDR3 spans 13 amino acids. V gave up 3 bases and J gave up 7 bases, with 10 bases separating them. Germline CDR1 and CDR2: SEHNR and FQNEAQ (reference sequence). The CDR3 spells CASSLEGRQPQHF. CDR3 DNA sequence: TGTGCCAGCAGCTTGGAGGGGAGACAGCCCCAGCATTTT.

V and J are TRBV19 and TRBJ2-5; 7 bases agree with TRBD1. The CDR3 is 15 residues long. Looked up from germline, CDR1 is LNHDA and CDR2 is SQIVND (reference sequence). V was clipped by 4 bases and J by 1 base; unmatched bases: 6. The CDR3 sequence: CASSKGAIVQETQYF. In nucleotides, the CDR3 is TGTGCCAGTAGTAAGGGGGCTATAGTCCAAGAGACCCAGTACTTC.

The rearrangement joins TRBV29-1 to TRBJ1-4, with TRBD1 as a possible D gene (6 bases). Looked up from germline, CDR1 is SQVTM and CDR2 is ANQGSEA. Trimming pared 4 bases from V and 7 bases from J, leaving 10 bases between. The CDR3 length is 12 residues. CDR3 in DNA: TGCAGCGTTGGGGGGCTTGGTGAAAAACTGTTTTTT. This gives the protein CSVGGLGEKLFF.

The rearrangement uses TRBV30 and TRBJ2-5; TRBD2 matches at 8 bases. With 2 bases clipped from V and 8 bases from J, the junction kept 1 base outside the gene matches. The CDR3 loop spans 11 amino acids. Germline CDR1 GTSNPN, CDR2 SVGIG (reference sequence). The CDR3 sequence: CAWSRGGTQYF. The CDR3 coding sequence is TGTGCCTGGAGTCGGGGGGGAACCCAGTACTTC.

The rearrangement links TRBV7-2 to TRBJ2-7; 7 bases agree with TRBD1. CDR3 length: 14 amino acids. V was pared by 5 bases and J by 1 base, with 5 bases of the junction left unmatched. Germline V gene data show CDR1 as SGHTA and CDR2 as FQGNSA. CDR3 region: CASSPRTGSYEQYF. DNA of the CDR3: TGTGCCAGCAGCCCGAGGACAGGTTCCTACGAGCAGTACTTC.

This rearrangement joins TRBV30 to TRBJ1-1, with D perhaps TRBD1 (5 bases). The CDR3 is made up of 14 amino acids. CDR1 and CDR2 from the germline V gene are GTSNPN and SVGIG (reference sequence). The V and J ends lost 0 bases and 1 base respectively, with 9 bases between them. Here the CDR3 DNA reads TGTGCCTGGAGTGTAACAGGCAGGAACACTGAAGCTTTCTTT. This codes for CAWSVTGRNTEAFF.

V and J are TRBV19 and TRBJ1-3; weak D call: TRBD1 (5 bases). Germline CDR1 is LNHDA and CDR2 is SQIVND (reference sequence). Trimming stripped 0 bases from V and 5 bases from J, with 17 bases between. The CDR3 is 17 residues long. The CDR3 spells CASSIDLKWGRRNTIYF. In DNA form, the CDR3 reads TGTGCCAGTAGTATAGATCTGAAGTGGGGACGGCGAAACACCATATATTTT. The variable domain in full, with the rest retrieved from reference TRBV19 and TRBJ1-3, is DGGITQSPKYLFRKEGQNVTLSCEQNLNHDAMYWYRQDPGQGLRLIYYSQIVNDFQKGDIAEGYSVSREKKESFPLTVTSAQKNPTAFYLCASSIDLKWGRRNTIYFGEGSWLTVV.

The J gene is TRBJ2-3, the V gene TRBV27; 8 bases align to TRBD2. Germline trimming cut 4 bases from V and 2 bases from J; bases unmatched to any gene: 8. The CDR3 consists of 16 residues. The germline CDR1 and CDR2 sequences are MNHEY and SMNVEV (reference sequence). The CDR3 DNA is TGTGCCAGCAGTTCGCTAGCGGGCCTCGTCACAGATACGCAGTATTTT. It is translated as CASSSLAGLVTDTQYF.

The genes are TRBV28 and TRBJ2-1; the match to TRBD2 covers 12 bases. CDR1 is MDHEN and CDR2 is SYDVKM in the germline V gene. V lost 6 bases to trimming and J lost 1 base; unmatched junction nucleotides: 7. This CDR3 contains 17 residues. The CDR3 is CASRPPSGRDSYNEQFF. The CDR3, as DNA: TGTGCCAGCAGACCCCCTAGCGGGAGGGATTCCTACAATGAGCAGTTCTTC.

The rearrangement joins TRBV6-5 to TRBJ2-5; 7 positions agree with TRBD1. The DNA end is a closer match to TRBJ2-7, so the J assignment may be wrong. Germline loops: CDR1 MNHEY, CDR2 SVGAGI. The CDR3 spans 16 residues. The CDR3 here is CASSYSDGDSSYEQYF. The CDR3 DNA sequence: TGTGCCAGCAGTTACTCGGACGGGGACAGCTCCTACGAGCAGTACTTC.

V is TRBV27 and J is TRBJ2-7; the match to TRBD1 covers 8 bases. This CDR3 has 14 amino acids. CDR1 and CDR2 from the germline V gene are MNHEY and SMNVEV (reference sequence). J was trimmed by 0 bases and V by 5 bases; bases with no gene match: 3. The CDR3 sequence is CASSRTGSSYEQYF. CDR3 DNA: TGTGCCAGCAGTAGGACAGGGAGCTCCTACGAGCAGTACTTC.

The chain carries TRBV18 and TRBJ2-3; the D is unclear. V lost 2 bases, J lost 0 bases, and 6 bases lay in between. Per the germline V gene, CDR1 is KGHSH and CDR2 is LQKENI. This CDR3 comprises 14 residues. CDR3 sequence reads: CASSPLVSTDTQYF. CDR3 bases: TGTGCCAGCTCACCATTGGTCAGCACAGATACGCAGTATTTT.

The chain links TRBV28 to TRBJ2-4; D call uncertain. Trimming stripped 5 bases from V and 4 bases from J, with 15 bases between. The CDR3 length is 15 residues. Germline CDR1 is MDHEN and CDR2 is SYDVKM. CDR3: CASSAKPTRKNIQYF. CDR3 sequence (DNA): TGTGCCAGCAGTGCCAAACCAACCCGAAAAAACATTCAGTACTTC.